Shown below are 22 T cell receptor beta chains from a single sample sequenced in a study of cytomegalovirus exposure and HLA in healthy donors. PCR used 60 Vbeta primers and 13 Jbeta primers. The repertoire was sequenced with immunoSEQ multiplex PCR; TCRdb's copy has only in-frame clones and lacks some. Here the sample spans under 200,000 clones, around 80% being singletons. The sample was PBMCs. The receptors come from a male donor in good health and CMV-seropositive.

The chain combines TRBV4-3 with TRBJ2-7, with D possibly being TRBD1 (6 bases). This CDR3 spans 15 amino acids. V lost 2 bases and J lost 2, with 13 bases in between. Germline CDR1 LGHNA, CDR2 YSLEER. The CDR3 region is CASSQRGTPTYEQYF. The CDR3 DNA reads as TGCGCCAGCAGCCAAAGGGGGACACCCACCTACGAGCAGTACTTC.

V is TRBV6-5 and J is TRBJ1-6; no firm D call. The CDR3 is 14 amino acids. Trimming removed 2 bases from V and 8 bases from J, with 10 bases in between. Germline loops: CDR1 MNHEY, CDR2 SVGAGI. CDR3 amino acids: CASSYGHADSPLHF. The CDR3 DNA reads TGTGCCAGCAGTTACGGGCACGCTGATTCACCCCTCCACTTT.

This sequence joins TRBV10-3 and TRBJ2-7; D is possibly TRBD1 (6 bases). CDR1 is ENHRY and CDR2 is SYGVKD in the germline V gene. There are 15 residues in the CDR3. The V end was cut by 1 base, the J end by 2 bases, with 12 bases between. CDR3 loop: CAISELATGPYEQYF. CDR3 DNA: TGTGCCATCAGTGAGTTGGCGACAGGTCCCTACGAGCAGTACTTC.

The chain combines TRBV5-4 with TRBJ1-1, with 7 bases fitting TRBD1. The CDR3 consists of 15 residues. The V segment lost 2 bases and the J segment 5 bases; nucleotides outside the gene matches: 9. Germline loops: CDR1 SGHNT, CDR2 YYREEE (reference sequence). The CDR3 coding sequence is TGTGCCAGCAGCTTCGGGTCCCAGGGGGTAACTGAAGCTTTCTTT. It specifies CASSFGSQGVTEAFF.

With respect to this clone: A junction end diverges from the germline sequence, so it may reflect a read error. The chain joins TRBV7-9 to TRBJ2-1; 12 bases line up with TRBD2. Germline loops: CDR1 SEHNR, CDR2 FQNEAQ (reference sequence). CDR3 length equals 17 residues. The CDR3: CSSSPGGGLAGGREQFF. The CDR3 region has the DNA TGTTCCAGCAGCCCAGGGGGGGGACTAGCGGGTGGAAGGGAGCAGTTCTTC.

The V call is TRBV6-6, the J call TRBJ1-5; D call uncertain. CDR3 length: 15 residues. The germline V and J ends were trimmed by 0 bases and 7 bases, with 13 bases remaining between them. Germline values: CDR1 MNHNY, CDR2 SVGAGI (reference sequence). CDR3 sequence: CASSYSIGSAQPQHF. DNA for the CDR3: TGTGCCAGCAGTTACTCGATTGGGAGTGCCCAGCCCCAGCATTTT.

This clone was observed once. The rearrangement uses TRBV27 and TRBJ2-1, with 7 nucleotides matching TRBD1. The CDR3 has 14 amino acids. The germline V gene encodes CDR1 MNHEY and CDR2 SMNVEV (reference sequence). After removal of 1 base from V and 10 bases from J, the junction contained 7 bases not matched to a gene. The CDR3 region has the DNA TGTGCCAGCAGTTTATTGCACAGGGGAAGGGAGCAGTTCTTC. It encodes CASSLLHRGREQFF.

The CDR3 nucleotides are TGTGCCAGCAGCTTACGCACAGGGCGAAGTGAAAAACTGTTTTTT. Translated, it gives CASSLRTGRSEKLFF. The rearrangement uses TRBV7-9 and TRBJ1-4; D may be TRBD1 (6 bases). V lost 2 bases to trimming and J lost 7 bases, with 14 bases between them. CDR1 and CDR2 (germline): SEHNR, FQNEAQ (reference sequence). The CDR3 totals 15 residues.

Note on this clone: The conserved final phenylalanine or tryptophan is absent from the CDR3, which likely points to a read error. It is unclear where the CDR3 begins or ends on the DNA, so no DNA is shown, and the CDR3 is as TCRdb lists it. J is TRBJ1-6 and V is TRBV14; TRBD1 is taken as the D call from the table, unchecked against the DNA. CDR1 and CDR2 from the germline V gene are SGHDN and FVKESK. The length of the CDR3 is 12 amino acids, counting both ends. CDR3 sequence: CASSQAGGAVFY.

The gene calls are TRBV19 and TRBJ1-1; 9 nucleotides align to TRBD1. Germline V CDR1 and CDR2: LNHDA, SQIVND (reference sequence). Germline trimming cut 7 bases from V and 1 base from J; bases unmatched to any gene: 1. This CDR3 spans 13 amino acids. The CDR3 loop reads CASMDRGNTEAFF. The CDR3 DNA reads as TGTGCCAGTATGGACAGGGGGAACACTGAAGCTTTCTTT.

Notes on this clone: The same CDR3 can be traced to other DNA sequences in this sample. This rearrangement joins TRBV7-2 to TRBJ2-7; no clear D. The germline CDR1 and CDR2 sequences are SGHTA and FQGNSA. There are 11 residues in the CDR3. Trimming took off 5 bases at V and 1 base at J, with 3 bases between the two ends. The CDR3 DNA is TGTGCCAGCAGCCCTTCCTACGAGCAGTACTTC. This codes for CASSPSYEQYF. The full variable domain, completed using reference TRBV7-2 and TRBJ2-7, is GAGVSQSPSNKVTEKGKDVELRCDPISGHTALYWYRQSLGQGLEFLIYFQGNSAPDKSGLPSDRFSAERTGGSVSTLTIQRTQQEDSAVYLCASSPSYEQYFGPGTRLTVT.

V and J are TRBV7-2 and TRBJ1-1; 7 bases match TRBD1. The CDR3 length is 15 residues. The junction had 8 bases not matched to a gene; V was cut back by 0 bases and J by 7 bases. The germline gives CDR1 SGHTA, CDR2 FQGNSA. DNA of the CDR3: TGTGCCAGCAGCTTAGCGTCGACAGGGACGATTGAAGCTTTCTTT. Its protein is CASSLASTGTIEAFF. Full variable domain (missing parts from reference TRBV7-2 and TRBJ1-1): GAGVSQSPSNKVTEKGKDVELRCDPISGHTALYWYRQSLGQGLEFLIYFQGNSAPDKSGLPSDRFSAERTGGSVSTLTIQRTQQEDSAVYLCASSLASTGTIEAFFGQGTRLTVV.

Concerning this clone: The DNA is omitted, as the CDR3 cannot be located on it reliably, and the CDR3 follows TCRdb's listing. The rearrangement links TRBV15 to TRBJ2-7; the table's D call of TRBD1 was not tested on the DNA. The germline V gene encodes CDR1 LNHNV and CDR2 YYDKDF (reference sequence). The CDR3 spans 13 amino acids, including both terminal residues. This CDR3 is CATSRVGQGSIDF.

This chain links TRBV9 with TRBJ2-7, with TRBD1 as a possible D gene (5 bases). The V end was cut by 0 bases, the J end by 0 bases, with 10 bases between. The CDR3 runs 15 residues. Germline V gives CDR1 SGDLS, CDR2 YYNGEE. The CDR3 here is CASSVGADSSYEQYF. The CDR3 DNA sequence: TGTGCCAGCAGCGTAGGGGCAGACAGCTCCTACGAGCAGTACTTC. The full variable domain, rest sourced from reference TRBV9 and TRBJ2-7, is DSGVTQTPKHLITATGQRVTLRCSPRSGDLSVYWYQQSLDQGLQFLIQYYNGEERAKGNILERFSAQQFPDLHSELNLSSLELGDSALYFCASSVGADSSYEQYFGPGTRLTVT.

The rearrangement uses TRBV18 and TRBJ1-4; a possible D gene is TRBD1 (5 bases). V was shortened by 4 bases and J by 2 bases, with 14 bases between the two germline ends. Germline V gene data show CDR1 as KGHSH and CDR2 as LQKENI. There are 16 residues in the CDR3. The CDR3 DNA sequence: TGTGCCAGCTCACGAATAACAGGATCCACTAATGAAAAACTGTTTTTT. The encoded protein is CASSRITGSTNEKLFF. Based on the CDR3 plus reference TRBV18 and TRBJ1-4, the full variable domain is NAGVMQNPRHLVRRRGQEARLRCSPMKGHSHVYWYRQLPEEGLKFMVYLQKENIIDESGMPKERFSAEFPKEGPSILRIQQVVRGDSAAYFCASSRITGSTNEKLFFGSGTQLSVL.

The chain combines TRBV10-3 with TRBJ2-5; weak D call: TRBD2 (5 bases). The J call could be wrong; TRBJ2-7 is a better fit for the DNA end. The germline gives CDR1 ENHRY, CDR2 SYGVKD. The CDR3 is made up of 14 amino acids. The CDR3 spells CATRPSSLVYEQYF. The CDR3 nucleotides read TGTGCCACCCGCCCTAGCAGTCTCGTGTACGAGCAGTACTTC.

The rearrangement joins TRBV7-9 to TRBJ2-1; D is ambiguous. The CDR3 has 17 amino acids. The germline gives CDR1 SEHNR, CDR2 FQNEAQ (reference sequence). V shed 3 bases and J shed 5 bases, with 20 bases lying between them. In DNA form, the CDR3 reads TGTGCCAGCAGCTTCGGATCGATCGCAGGATTGGACAATGAGCAGTTCTTC. Encoded protein: CASSFGSIAGLDNEQFF.

The rearrangement links TRBV5-4 to TRBJ2-7, with TRBD1 matching 8 bases. The V gene's germline CDR1 is SGHNT and CDR2 YYREEE (reference sequence). Trimming at V came to 1 base and at J to 2 bases, leaving 2 bases not matched to a gene. The length of the CDR3 is 14 residues. The CDR3 loop is CASSLRTGPYEQYF. In DNA, the CDR3 is TGTGCCAGCAGCTTGAGGACAGGGCCCTACGAGCAGTACTTC.

The V call is TRBV4-3, the J call TRBJ1-4, with unresolved D. Germline V CDR1 and CDR2: LGHNA, YSLEER. V was trimmed by 0 bases and J by 1 base, leaving 9 bases between them. CDR3 size: 16 residues. The CDR3 DNA reads TGCGCCAGCAGCCAAGACACTCCTGGAACTAATGAAAAACTGTTTTTT. Protein sequence: CASSQDTPGTNEKLFF.

The chain recombines TRBV7-9 with TRBJ2-5, with 8 bases fitting TRBD2. Germline loops: CDR1 SEHNR, CDR2 FQNEAQ (reference sequence). The trim removed 5 bases at V and 1 base at J, leaving 9 bases unmatched. CDR3 length: 16 amino acids. The CDR3: CASSLFALAAQETQYF. CDR3 nucleotides: TGTGCCAGCAGCCTCTTCGCACTAGCGGCCCAAGAGACCCAGTACTTC.

The chain joins TRBV11-1 to TRBJ2-1, with 13 bases aligning to TRBD2. The ends lost 2 bases at V and 7 bases at J; junction bases unmatched: 14. The CDR3 runs to 19 residues. From germline, CDR1 is SGHAT and CDR2 FQDESV (reference sequence). CDR3 sequence (DNA): TGTGCCAGCAGCTTATGTCACCCAACACTAGCGGGAGGGGCAAATGAGCAGTTCTTC. Encoded protein: CASSLCHPTLAGGANEQFF.

V usage is TRBV4-3 and J usage is TRBJ2-4; possibly TRBD2 for D (5 bases). Trimming cost V 0 bases and J 4 bases, with 10 bases left between them. In germline, CDR1 is LGHNA, CDR2 YSLEER. The CDR3 contains 15 residues. The DNA for the CDR3 is TGCGCCAGCAGCCAAGATCCGGGGTCGAAAAACATTCAGTACTTC. This gives the protein CASSQDPGSKNIQYF.